The 13 T cell receptor beta chains given below trace back to one sample, sequenced in a study of cytomegalovirus exposure and HLA in healthy donors. The study ran its PCR with 60 Vbeta and 13 Jbeta primers. Clones were sequenced by immunoSEQ multiplex PCR, and TCRdb holds only the in-frame ones, with some missing. Of 130,000 to 150,000 clones listed, less than 85% are singletons. What was sequenced was PBMCs. These receptors came from a man younger than 30 in good health and CMV-seropositive.

This clone has a handful of counts. The chain joins TRBV27 to TRBJ2-7; D is unclear. V was shortened by 5 bases and J by 2 bases, with 10 bases between the two germline ends. The V gene's germline CDR1 is MNHEY and CDR2 SMNVEV (reference sequence). The CDR3 runs to 13 residues. The CDR3 loop is CASSLADTYEQYF. In DNA, the CDR3 is TGTGCCAGCAGTCTTGCGGATACCTACGAGCAGTACTTC.

This clone was recorded once. V is TRBV27 and J is TRBJ1-1, with D perhaps matching TRBD1 (5 bases). The germline V gene encodes CDR1 MNHEY and CDR2 SMNVEV (reference sequence). The CDR3 runs to 14 residues. V was clipped by 2 bases and J by 1 base, with 8 bases between them. CDR3: CASSLLGRNTEAFF. CDR3 nucleotides: TGTGCCAGCAGTTTACTGGGGCGGAACACTGAAGCTTTCTTT.

The chain links TRBV28 to TRBJ2-7; D uncertain. V was pared by 4 bases and J by 7 bases, with 11 bases between. CDR3 length equals 12 residues. The germline V gene encodes CDR1 MDHEN and CDR2 SYDVKM. CDR3 in amino acids: CASSSPTDEQYF. DNA for the CDR3: TGTGCCAGCAGTTCACCCACAGATGAGCAGTACTTC. Complete variable domain (other parts from reference TRBV28 and TRBJ2-7): DVKVTQSSRYLVKRTGEKVFLECVQDMDHENMFWYRQDPGLGLRLIYFSYDVKMKEKGDIPEGYSVSREKKERFSLILESASTNQTSMYLCASSSPTDEQYFGPGTRLTVT.

This chain connects TRBV10-3 to TRBJ1-4, with a possible D match to TRBD1 (6 bases). Germline V gives CDR1 ENHRY, CDR2 SYGVKD. V was cut by 10 bases and J by 3 bases, with 12 bases left in between. CDR3 size: 13 residues. The CDR3 protein is CATQGEANEKLFF. CDR3 sequence (DNA): TGTGCCACACAGGGTGAGGCTAATGAAAAACTGTTTTTT.

The rearrangement joins TRBV11-2 to TRBJ1-4; no clear D gene. Germline CDR1 and CDR2: SGHAT and FQNNGV. The CDR3 loop spans 14 amino acids. V was shortened by 3 bases and J by 8 bases, with 13 bases between the two germline ends. CDR3 residues: CASSLGGPAEKLFF. CDR3 DNA sequence: TGTGCCAGCAGCTTGGGAGGCCCTGCCGAAAAACTGTTTTTT.

This sequence joins TRBV9 and TRBJ2-7; D possibly corresponds to TRBD2 (7 bases). The CDR3 totals 15 residues. Germline loops: CDR1 SGDLS, CDR2 YYNGEE. V was clipped by 0 bases and J by 4 bases, with 14 bases between them. CDR3 loop: CASSVAGGAIYEQYF. CDR3 nucleotides: TGTGCCAGCAGCGTAGCGGGGGGCGCTATTTACGAGCAGTACTTC.

This clone was seen once. The chain uses TRBV12-5 and TRBJ1-2, with D unclear. Per the germline V gene, CDR1 is LGHNT and CDR2 is FRNRAP. V gave up 1 base and J gave up 3 bases, with 6 bases separating them. The length of the CDR3 is 13 residues. CDR3 residues: CASGLGHYYGYTF. In nucleotides, the CDR3 is TGTGCTAGTGGTTTGGGACATTACTATGGCTACACCTTC.

About this clone: The sample contains more than one DNA sequence encoding this CDR3. The genes are TRBV29-1 and TRBJ2-7; TRBD1 matches 7 bases. The CDR3 runs 14 residues. The V gene's germline CDR1 is SQVTM and CDR2 ANQGSEA. V lost 0 bases, J lost 0 bases, and 2 bases stayed unmatched. CDR3 sequence reads: CSVEDRDSSYEQYF. The CDR3 nucleotides read TGCAGCGTTGAAGATCGGGACAGCTCCTACGAGCAGTACTTC.

The chain recombines TRBV7-8 with TRBJ1-4; D uncertain. The germline V gene has CDR1 SGHVS and CDR2 FQNEAQ. Deletions cut 2 bases from V and 0 bases from J, with 7 bases between. This CDR3 is built from 15 residues. CDR3 sequence reads: CASSLKRTTNEKLFF. The DNA for the CDR3 is TGTGCCAGCAGCTTAAAGAGGACAACTAATGAAAAACTGTTTTTT. Combining the CDR3 with reference TRBV7-8 and TRBJ1-4 gives the whole variable domain GAGVSQSPRYKVAKRGQDVALRCDPISGHVSLFWYQQALGQGPEFLTYFQNEAQLDKSGLPSDRFFAERPEGSVSTLKIQRTQQEDSAVYLCASSLKRTTNEKLFFGSGTQLSVL.

The rearrangement joins TRBV5-1 to TRBJ1-1; tentatively, D is TRBD1 (5 bases). The CDR3 is 14 amino acids. Germline loops: CDR1 SGHRS, CDR2 YFSETQ. Trimming removed 7 bases at V and 0 bases at J, with 13 bases between. In nucleotides, the CDR3 is TGCGCCAGCGGGGCCATTAACATGAACACTGAAGCTTTCTTT. Its translation: CASGAINMNTEAFF. Full variable domain (outside the CDR3, taken from reference TRBV5-1 and TRBJ1-1): KAGVTQTPRYLIKTRGQQVTLSCSPISGHRSVSWYQQTPGQGLQFLFEYFSETQRNKGNFPGRFSGRQFSNSRSEMNVSTLELGDSALYLCASGAINMNTEAFFGQGTRLTVV.

The chain has TRBV10-3 and TRBJ1-3; D remains unclear. Per the germline V gene, CDR1 is ENHRY and CDR2 is SYGVKD. The CDR3 covers 15 residues. Trimming took off 2 bases at V and 4 bases at J, with 12 bases between the two ends. The CDR3, as DNA: TGTGCCATCAGTGAGAAGGTACAGACGGGAAACACCATATATTTT. Amino acid sequence: CAISEKVQTGNTIYF.

V is TRBV9 and J is TRBJ2-7; TRBD2 might be the D (6 bases). Germline CDR1 SGDLS, CDR2 YYNGEE. The CDR3 spans 15 residues. Trimming shortened V by 0 bases and J by 2 bases, and 12 bases separated the two germline ends. Here the CDR3 reads CASSVGGTHTYEQYF. The CDR3, as DNA: TGTGCCAGCAGCGTAGGTGGGACTCACACCTACGAGCAGTACTTC.

CDR3 sequence (DNA): TGCGCCAGCAGTGATTGGGGGGTGGGCAATGAGCAGTTCTTC. Translating gives CASSDWGVGNEQFF. This rearrangement joins TRBV10-1 to TRBJ2-1; possibly TRBD2 for D (6 bases). V was trimmed by 3 bases and J by 6 bases, leaving 12 bases between them. CDR1 is WNHNN, CDR2 SYGVQD, per germline (reference sequence). This CDR3 spans 14 amino acids.